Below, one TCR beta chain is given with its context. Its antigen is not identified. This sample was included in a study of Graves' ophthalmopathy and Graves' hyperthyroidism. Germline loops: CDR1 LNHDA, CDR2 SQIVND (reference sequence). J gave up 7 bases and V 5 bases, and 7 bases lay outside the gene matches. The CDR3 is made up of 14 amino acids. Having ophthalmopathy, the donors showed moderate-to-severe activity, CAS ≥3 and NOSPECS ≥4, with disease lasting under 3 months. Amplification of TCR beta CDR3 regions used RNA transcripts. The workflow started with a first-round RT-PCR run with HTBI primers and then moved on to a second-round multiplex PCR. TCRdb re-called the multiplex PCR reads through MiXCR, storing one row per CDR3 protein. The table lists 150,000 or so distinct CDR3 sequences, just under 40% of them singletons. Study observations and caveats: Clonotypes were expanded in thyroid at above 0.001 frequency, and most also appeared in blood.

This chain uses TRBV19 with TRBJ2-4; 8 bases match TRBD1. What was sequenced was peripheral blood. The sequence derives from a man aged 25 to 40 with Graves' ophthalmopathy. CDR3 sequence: CASSFQGASNIQYF. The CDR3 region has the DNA TGTGCCAGTAGTTTCCAGGGGGCCAGCAACATTCAGTACTTC. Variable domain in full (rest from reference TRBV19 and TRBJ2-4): DGGITQSPKYLFRKEGQNVTLSCEQNLNHDAMYWYRQDPGQGLRLIYYSQIVNDFQKGDIAEGYSVSREKKESFPLTVTSAQKNPTAFYLCASSFQGASNIQYFGAGTRLSVL.